These T cell receptor beta chains were read from a single sample in a study of blood T cell repertoires in COVID-19. The assay was immunoSEQ multiplex PCR, and TCRdb's table has in-frame clones only and misses some. The sample has about 81,000 clones; roughly 89% are singletons. The specimen was peripheral blood. The receptors here all came from a woman aged 45-60 years in a cohort sampled during active COVID-19. CDR3s include the opening cysteine and the closing phenylalanine or tryptophan. D genes are given only for firm matches. Not every row has a clone size; where given, it reads once, few, many or a size class.

TRBV6-4,-,-,TRBJ2-5,TGTGCCAGCAGTGTCGGGACACCGTACCAAGAGACCCAGTACTTC,CASSVGTPYQETQYF
TRBV7-8,-,-,TRBJ2-7,TGTGCCAGCAGCTCTCCTAGTGTTTTACGGTACGAGCAGTACTTC,CASSSPSVLRYEQYF
TRBV5-1,few,-,TRBJ1-1,TGCGCCAGCAGACAAGGGGAAATGAACACTGAAGCTTTCTTT,CASRQGEMNTEAFF
TRBV12-5,-,-,TRBJ2-7,TGTGCTAGTGGTTTGGTAGGAGGCGCGTCCTACGAGCAGTACTTC,CASGLVGGASYEQYF
TRBV11-2,-,-,TRBJ2-3,TGTGCCAGCAGCCCAACGAGAACAGATACGCAGTATTTT,CASSPTRTDTQYF
TRBV4-1,-,-,TRBJ1-5,TGCGCCAGCAGCCAGGACAGTTATAGCAATCAGCCCCAGCATTTT,CASSQDSYSNQPQHF
TRBV28,-,-,TRBJ2-7,TGTGCCAGCAGCCTACAGGGCTACGAGCAGTACTTC,CASSLQGYEQYF
TRBV6-5,-,TRBD1,TRBJ1-1,TGTGCCAGCAGCGTATACAGGGGCACTGAAGCTTTCTTT,CASSVYRGTEAFF
TRBV7-2,-,-,TRBJ1-5,TGTGCCAGCAGCTTACGCAAGAGGGCCGGCAATCAGCCCCAGCATTTT,CASSLRKRAGNQPQHF
TRBV9,-,TRBD1,TRBJ1-1,TGTGCCAGCAGCGTCGACCCCACCCCCAGGGGGCTTACTGAAGCTTTCTTT,CASSVDPTPRGLTEAFF
TRBV7-9,-,-,TRBJ2-1,TGTGCCAGCAGCTTTACAGGCCAGTGGAATGAGCAGTTCTTC,CASSFTGQWNEQFF
TRBV24-1,-,TRBD2,TRBJ2-7,TGTGCCACCAGTCCGGGGGGACGCATAGTCTACGAGCAGTACTTC,CATSPGGRIVYEQYF
TRBV7-3,-,-,TRBJ2-4,TGTGCCAGCAGCCCCGACGGGAACATTCAGTACTTC,CASSPDGNIQYF
TRBV11-2,-,TRBD2,TRBJ2-7,TGTGCCAGCAGTTTGGGCGGGGGGGCCTACGAGCAGTACTTC,CASSLGGGAYEQYF
TRBV12-5,once,TRBD1,TRBJ2-1,TGTGCTAGTGCCTTGGGTGGGTTCGGGGGACAGGGGGAAACCAGCTCCTACAATGAGCAGTTCTTC,CASALGGFGGQGETSSYNEQFF
TRBV7-9,-,-,TRBJ2-5,TGTGCCAGCAGCTCGATCAGGGTTCTGGAGACCCAGTACTTC,CASSSIRVLETQYF
TRBV24-1,-,TRBD2,TRBJ2-1,TGTGCCACCAGTGGCGGGGCACTAGCGGGAATTTTCAATGAGCAGTTCTTC,CATSGGALAGIFNEQFF
TRBV9,-,TRBD2,TRBJ2-2,TGTGCCAGCAGTCTACTACGGCGGGGACTAGCGGGGGCCGGGGAGCTGTTTTTT,CASSLLRRGLAGAGELFF
TRBV18,once,TRBD1,TRBJ1-2,TGTGCCAGCTCACCATCGGGACAGGATGGCTACACCTTC,CASSPSGQDGYTF
TRBV3-1/TRBV3-2,-,TRBD1,TRBJ2-3,TGTGCCAGCAGCCATAAACAGGGGAGTATGCTCACAGATACGCAGTATTTT,CASSHKQGSMLTDTQYF
TRBV14,-,-,TRBJ1-1,TGTGCCAGCAGCCAGGCGGGGGACACTGAAGCTTTCTTT,CASSQAGDTEAFF
TRBV6-1,-,-,TRBJ1-2,TGTGCCAGCAGTGAAGCGCTACGGGGAGCAAACTATGGCTACACCTTC,CASSEALRGANYGYTF
TRBV5-1,-,-,TRBJ1-5,TGCGCCAGCAGACAGGGAACTGGCAATCAGCCCCAGCATTTT,CASRQGTGNQPQHF
TRBV6-5,-,TRBD1,TRBJ1-3,TGTGCCAGCAGTTACTCATCGGGACAGCCGGGCCACACCATATATTTT,CASSYSSGQPGHTIYF
TRBV4-1,-,TRBD1,TRBJ2-7,TGCGCCAGCAGCCCGGGACAGGGAGGAACCTACGAGCAGTACTTC,CASSPGQGGTYEQYF
TRBV5-1,-,-,TRBJ2-1,TGCGCCAGCAGCTTGGTTCCCGACGGGGAGCAGTTCTTC,CASSLVPDGEQFF
TRBV2,-,TRBD1,TRBJ2-7,TGTGCCAGCAGTGAACAGGGGGCGCGTTACGAGCAGTACTTC,CASSEQGARYEQYF
TRBV6-5,-,-,TRBJ1-5,TGTGCCAGCAGTTTTAACAGGGTAGATCAGCCCCAGCATTTT,CASSFNRVDQPQHF
TRBV3-1/TRBV3-2,-,-,TRBJ1-1,TGTGCCAGCAGAGGGGACTCCAAGAACACTGAAGCTTTCTTT,CASRGDSKNTEAFF
TRBV5-1,-,-,TRBJ1-4,TGCGCCAGCAGCTCGGCGGGCCTTAATGAAAAACTGTTTTTT,CASSSAGLNEKLFF
TRBV5-1,-,-,TRBJ1-1,TGCGCCAGCAGCTTGGTTAAGAACACTGAAGCTTTCTTT,CASSLVKNTEAFF
TRBV6-5,-,TRBD2,TRBJ2-7,TGTGCCAGCAGGTACGGGACTAGCGTAACCTACGAGCAGTACTTC,CASRYGTSVTYEQYF
TRBV28,-,-,TRBJ2-7,TGTGCCAGCACCTCGACTGGCCCCTACGAGCAGTACTTC,CASTSTGPYEQYF
TRBV19,-,-,TRBJ2-1,TGTGCCAGTAGTTTGGGCGCCGGGAGACACAATGAGCAGTTCTTC,CASSLGAGRHNEQFF
TRBV10-3,-,TRBD1,TRBJ2-5,TGTGCCATCAGTGAACAGGACAGGGAAGGGACCCAGTACTTC,CAISEQDREGTQYF
TRBV11-2,-,-,TRBJ1-4,TGTGCCAGCAGCCCTTATACCCCCCCACAGAATGAAAAACTGTTTTTT,CASSPYTPPQNEKLFF
TRBV3-1/TRBV3-2,-,-,TRBJ1-5,TGTGCCAGCAGCCAAGGAGGGGGAGCCCCCAGGCAGCCCCAGCATTTT,CASSQGGGAPRQPQHF
TRBV11-1,-,TRBD1,TRBJ2-5,TGTGCCAGCAGCTTGGGACAGGGGCAAGAGACCCAGTACTTC,CASSLGQGQETQYF
TRBV5-1,once,-,TRBJ2-3,TGCGCCAGCAGGTCGGGAACTAGCACAGATACGCAGTATTTT,CASRSGTSTDTQYF
TRBV5-1,-,-,TRBJ2-7,TGCGCCAGCAGCTTGGACAACTCCTACGAGCAGTACTTC,CASSLDNSYEQYF
TRBV6-5,-,-,TRBJ1-4,TGTGCCAGCAGACCGGGACAACCTAATGAAAAACTGTTTTTT,CASRPGQPNEKLFF
TRBV5-3,-,-,TRBJ1-4,TGTGCCAGAAGCCCCGGACAGACTAATGAAAAACTGTTTTTT,CARSPGQTNEKLFF
TRBV20-1,-,-,TRBJ1-2,TGCAGTGCCGCGGAGGACGGCTACACCTTC,CSAAEDGYTF
TRBV24-1,-,-,TRBJ1-5,TGTGCCACCAGTGATTTCGCAGGGGGCAATCAGCCCCAGCATTTT,CATSDFAGGNQPQHF
TRBV19,-,-,TRBJ2-1,TGTGCCAGTAGTATCAACTACCCCTCCTACAATGAGCAGTTCTTC,CASSINYPSYNEQFF
TRBV7-6,-,TRBD2,TRBJ2-7,TGTGCCAGCAGCTTTGACATAGCGGGATTGGTCTACGAGCAGTACTTC,CASSFDIAGLVYEQYF
TRBV6-2/TRBV6-3,-,-,TRBJ2-7,TGTGCCAGCAGTTTCCCCGGGGCGGGGCCCTCCTACGAGCAGTACTTC,CASSFPGAGPSYEQYF
TRBV11-2,-,-,TRBJ2-1,TGTGCCAGCAGCTTGCTGAGCTCCTACAATGAGCAGTTCTTC,CASSLLSSYNEQFF
TRBV25-1,-,-,TRBJ1-3,TGTGCCAGCAGTGGCGCGGGATTCACTGGAAACACCATATATTTT,CASSGAGFTGNTIYF
TRBV4-2,once,-,TRBJ2-1,TGTGCCAGCAGCCAAGATTGGGGCGCGGGATCCAATGAGCAGTTCTTC,CASSQDWGAGSNEQFF
TRBV27,-,-,TRBJ2-3,TGTGCCAGCAGCTCTTATTTTGATACGCAGTATTTT,CASSSYFDTQYF
TRBV7-8,once,-,TRBJ1-6,TGTGCCACCTCGGAAGCCGGAGGGTCGGGGTCACCCCTCCACTTT,CATSEAGGSGSPLHF
TRBV11-3,-,-,TRBJ1-2,TGTGCCAGCAGCTTAGAGGCCAGTTCTTATGGCTACACCTTC,CASSLEASSYGYTF
TRBV10-3,-,TRBD2,TRBJ2-1,TGTGCCGTCGCTCTAGCGGGAGTTATCTATGAGCAGTTCTTC,CAVALAGVIYEQFF
TRBV7-8,-,-,TRBJ1-3,TGTGCCAGCAGCTTTGGTGTCGCGGGGATGGGAGGAAACACCATATATTTT,CASSFGVAGMGGNTIYF